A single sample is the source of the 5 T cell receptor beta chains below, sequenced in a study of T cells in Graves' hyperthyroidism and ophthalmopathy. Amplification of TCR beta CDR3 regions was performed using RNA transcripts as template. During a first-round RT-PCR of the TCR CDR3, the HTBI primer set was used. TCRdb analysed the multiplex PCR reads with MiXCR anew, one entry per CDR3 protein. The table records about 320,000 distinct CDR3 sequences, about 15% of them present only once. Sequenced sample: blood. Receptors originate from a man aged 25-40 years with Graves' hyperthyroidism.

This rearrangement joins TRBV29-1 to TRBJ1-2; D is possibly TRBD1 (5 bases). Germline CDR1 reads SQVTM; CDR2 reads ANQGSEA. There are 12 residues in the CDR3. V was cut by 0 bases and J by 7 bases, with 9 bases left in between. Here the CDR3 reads CSVEDQTVGYTF. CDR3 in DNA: TGCAGCGTTGAAGATCAGACAGTTGGCTACACCTTC.

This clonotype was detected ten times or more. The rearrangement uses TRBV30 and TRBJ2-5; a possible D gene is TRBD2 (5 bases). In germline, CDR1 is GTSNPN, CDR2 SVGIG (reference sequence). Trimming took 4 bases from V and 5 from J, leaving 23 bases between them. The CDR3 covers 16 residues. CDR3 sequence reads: CAWTRGGRGFSETQYF. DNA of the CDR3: TGTGCCTGGACTCGGGGTGGGCGCGGGTTTTCGGAGACCCAGTACTTC.

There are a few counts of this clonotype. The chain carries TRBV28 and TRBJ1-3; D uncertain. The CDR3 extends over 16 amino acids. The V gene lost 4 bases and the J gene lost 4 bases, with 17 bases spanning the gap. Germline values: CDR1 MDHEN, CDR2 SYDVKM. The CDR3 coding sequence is TGTGCCAGCAGTTCCCCCTTAAGGGCAATAGGAAACACCATATATTTT. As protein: CASSSPLRAIGNTIYF.

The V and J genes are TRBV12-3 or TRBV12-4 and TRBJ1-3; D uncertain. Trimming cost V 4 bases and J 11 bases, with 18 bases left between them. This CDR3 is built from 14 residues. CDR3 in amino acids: CASSSLGPNPAIYF. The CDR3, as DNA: TGTGCCAGCAGTTCCCTCGGCCCCAATCCCGCCATATATTTT.

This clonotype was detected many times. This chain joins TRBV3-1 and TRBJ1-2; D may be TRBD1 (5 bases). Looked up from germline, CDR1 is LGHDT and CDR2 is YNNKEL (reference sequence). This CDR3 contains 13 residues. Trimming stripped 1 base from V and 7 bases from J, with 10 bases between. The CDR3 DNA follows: TGTGCCAGCAGCCAAGGAGCTAGGGGTGGCTACACCTTC. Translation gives CASSQGARGGYTF.